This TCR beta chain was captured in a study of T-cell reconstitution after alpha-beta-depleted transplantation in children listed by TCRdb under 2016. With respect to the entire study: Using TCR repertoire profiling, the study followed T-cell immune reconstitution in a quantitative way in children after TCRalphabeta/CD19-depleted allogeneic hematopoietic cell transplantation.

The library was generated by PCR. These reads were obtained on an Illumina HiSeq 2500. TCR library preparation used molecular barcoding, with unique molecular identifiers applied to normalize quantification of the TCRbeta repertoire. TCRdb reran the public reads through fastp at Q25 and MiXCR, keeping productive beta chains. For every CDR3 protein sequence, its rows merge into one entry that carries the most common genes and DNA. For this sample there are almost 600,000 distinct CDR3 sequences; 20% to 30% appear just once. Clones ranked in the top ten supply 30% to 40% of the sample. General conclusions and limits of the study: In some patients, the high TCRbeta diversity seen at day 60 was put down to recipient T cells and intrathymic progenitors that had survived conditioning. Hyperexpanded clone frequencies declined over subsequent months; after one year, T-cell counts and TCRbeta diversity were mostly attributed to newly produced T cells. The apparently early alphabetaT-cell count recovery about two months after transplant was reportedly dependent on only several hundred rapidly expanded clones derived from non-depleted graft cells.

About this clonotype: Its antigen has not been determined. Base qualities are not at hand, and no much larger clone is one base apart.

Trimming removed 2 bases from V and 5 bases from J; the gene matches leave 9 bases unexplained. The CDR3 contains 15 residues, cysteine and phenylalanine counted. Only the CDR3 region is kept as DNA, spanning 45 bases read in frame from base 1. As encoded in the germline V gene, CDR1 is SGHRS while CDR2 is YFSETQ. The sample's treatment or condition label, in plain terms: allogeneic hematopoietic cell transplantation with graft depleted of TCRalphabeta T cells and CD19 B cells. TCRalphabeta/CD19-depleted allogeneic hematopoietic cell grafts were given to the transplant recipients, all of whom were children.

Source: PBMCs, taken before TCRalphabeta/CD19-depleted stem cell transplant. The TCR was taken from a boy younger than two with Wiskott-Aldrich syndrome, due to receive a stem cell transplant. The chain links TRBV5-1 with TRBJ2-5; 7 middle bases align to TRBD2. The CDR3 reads CASSLGAGVSETQYF. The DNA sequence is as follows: TGCGCCAGCAGCTTAGGGGCGGGAGTCTCGGAGACCCAGTACTTC. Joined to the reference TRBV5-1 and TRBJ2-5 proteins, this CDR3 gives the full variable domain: KAGVTQTPRYLIKTRGQQVTLSCSPISGHRSVSWYQQTPGQGLQFLFEYFSETQRNKGNFPGRFSGRQFSNSRSEMNVSTLELGDSALYLCASSLGAGVSETQYFGPGTRLLVL.